This T cell receptor (beta chain) was documented in a study of spatial heterogeneity in lung cancer. About the research overall: Among detected sequences, beta-chain ones consistently exceeded alpha-chain ones in number. General study results and limits: Intratumoral expanded alpha and beta TCR counts were found to track tumor mutation counts. Expanded TCRs that were ubiquitous or regional had counts tracking ubiquitous and regional nonsynonymous mutations, respectively.

The ends were cut back, 1 base at V and 6 bases at J, with 1 base in the middle. CDR3 length: 11 amino acids. Germline assignment: CDR1 SGHRS and CDR2 YFSETQ. This clonotype was found many times. Its antigen is not identified. A single record per CDR3 protein comes from TCRdb applying MiXCR to the 5' RACE reads. This sample has some 4,700 distinct CDR3 sequences; 3% to 4% occur once, and the top ten carry about a quarter. Time point denoted: sample taken at primary tumor resection. The donor population consisted of over 55 patients with untreated, early-stage non-small cell lung cancer. The authors sequenced whole RNA from tumor, nontumor lung or frozen PBMC without sorting.

The source of this sequence is a female donor with early-stage non-small cell lung cancer. Specimen: lung tumor tissue, collected at surgery. The rearrangement uses TRBV5-1 and TRBJ2-2; D is undetermined. The CDR3 here is CASSLSGELFF. The CDR3 bases are TGCGCCAGCAGCTTGTCCGGGGAGCTGTTTTTT.